The 15 T cell receptor beta chains reported below all come from one sample, sequenced in a study of siplizumab effects on memory and regulatory T cells. Profiled with immunoSEQ multiplex PCR; TCRdb holds only in-frame clones, not every one. The repertoire holds approximately 100,000 clones, with roughly 92% as singletons. Input material: Tregs sorted from blood. The source of these receptors is a human donor in good health.

The chain combines TRBV15 with TRBJ2-2; D unresolved. Trimming removed 1 base at V and 4 bases at J, with 7 bases between. The CDR3 runs 14 residues. Germline values: CDR1 LNHNV, CDR2 YYDKDF (reference sequence). CDR3 protein: CATSRVQFTGELFF. The DNA for the CDR3 is TGTGCCACCAGCAGAGTTCAGTTCACCGGGGAGCTGTTTTTT.

The CDR3: CASSATGGFTEAFF. In nucleotides, the CDR3 is TGTGCCAGCAGTGCGACAGGGGGCTTTACTGAAGCTTTCTTT. The V call is TRBV28, the J call TRBJ1-1; 10 bases line up with TRBD1. CDR1 is MDHEN, CDR2 SYDVKM, per germline. Unmatched junction bases numbered 5, after V lost 5 bases and J lost 5 bases. The CDR3 loop spans 14 amino acids. The whole variable domain, filled in from reference TRBV28 and TRBJ1-1, reads DVKVTQSSRYLVKRTGEKVFLECVQDMDHENMFWYRQDPGLGLRLIYFSYDVKMKEKGDIPEGYSVSREKKERFSLILESASTNQTSMYLCASSATGGFTEAFFGQGTRLTVV.

V is TRBV19 and J is TRBJ1-5, with a weak D call TRBD1 (6 bases). Germline V lookup: CDR1 LNHDA, CDR2 SQIVND (reference sequence). Trimming shortened V by 1 base and J by 6 bases, and 13 bases separated the two germline ends. The CDR3 spans 15 residues. Here the CDR3 reads CASSIVGGGGQPQHF. CDR3 bases: TGTGCCAGTAGTATAGTTGGAGGGGGTGGTCAGCCCCAGCATTTT.

V is TRBV30 and J is TRBJ2-6; 8 nucleotides match TRBD1. Trimming took 1 base from V and 0 from J; bases not matched to a gene: 5. Germline V gene sequence: CDR1 GTSNPN, CDR2 SVGIG (reference sequence). CDR3 length equals 17 residues. Here the CDR3 reads CAWSGAGGTSGANVLTF. For the CDR3, the DNA is TGTGCCTGGAGTGGGGCAGGGGGCACCTCTGGGGCCAACGTCCTGACTTTC.

The V call is TRBV5-1, the J call TRBJ2-7, with D unresolved. V lost 5 bases and J lost 2, with 5 bases in between. The CDR3 is 11 residues long. The germline V gene has CDR1 SGHRS and CDR2 YFSETQ. CDR3 bases: TGCGCCAGCAGGCAAGCCTACGAGCAGTACTTC. The encoded protein is CASRQAYEQYF. Supplemented by reference TRBV5-1 and TRBJ2-7, the full variable domain reads KAGVTQTPRYLIKTRGQQVTLSCSPISGHRSVSWYQQTPGQGLQFLFEYFSETQRNKGNFPGRFSGRQFSNSRSEMNVSTLELGDSALYLCASRQAYEQYFGPGTRLTVT.

The J gene is TRBJ1-1, the V gene TRBV30, with D maybe TRBD1 (5 bases). The germline V and J ends were trimmed by 3 bases and 11 bases, with 13 bases remaining between them. CDR1 is GTSNPN, CDR2 SVGIG, per germline (reference sequence). This CDR3 has 11 residues. In DNA form, the CDR3 reads TGTGCCTGGAGGGTTCCAGGGAGGGCTTTCTTT. As protein: CAWRVPGRAFF.

The chain couples TRBV5-1 to TRBJ2-2; possibly TRBD1 or TRBD2 for D (5 bases each). Trimming removed 3 bases at V and 2 bases at J, with 11 bases between. Germline CDR1 is SGHRS and CDR2 is YFSETQ. The CDR3 runs to 15 residues. The CDR3, as DNA: TGCGCCAGCAGCTCCGGGACCCTTAACACCGGGGAGCTGTTTTTT. Protein sequence: CASSSGTLNTGELFF.

This chain uses TRBV5-1 with TRBJ1-1, with unresolved D. Germline CDR1 SGHRS, CDR2 YFSETQ. This CDR3 comprises 13 residues. V was trimmed by 0 bases and J by 3 bases, leaving 6 bases between them. The CDR3 loop reads CASSLDGYTEAFF. The CDR3 nucleotides read TGCGCCAGCAGCTTGGACGGATACACTGAAGCTTTCTTT. Filled out from reference TRBV5-1 and TRBJ1-1, the complete variable domain reads KAGVTQTPRYLIKTRGQQVTLSCSPISGHRSVSWYQQTPGQGLQFLFEYFSETQRNKGNFPGRFSGRQFSNSRSEMNVSTLELGDSALYLCASSLDGYTEAFFGQGTRLTVV.

The chain carries TRBV2 and TRBJ2-5, with 7 bases lining up with TRBD1. CDR1 is SNHLY and CDR2 is FYNNEI in the germline V gene. J lost 5 bases, V lost 9 bases, and 9 bases had no gene match. The CDR3 is made up of 13 amino acids. For the CDR3, the DNA is TGTGCCAGTAGACAGGGTTTGAGGGAGACCCAGTACTTC. Translation gives CASRQGLRETQYF. Variable domain in full (rest from reference TRBV2 and TRBJ2-5): EPEVTQTPSHQVTQMGQEVILRCVPISNHLYFYWYRQILGQKVEFLVSFYNNEISEKSEIFDDQFSVERPDGSNFTLKIRSTKLEDSAMYFCASRQGLRETQYFGPGTRLLVL.

The V and J genes are TRBV18 and TRBJ1-4, with D tentatively TRBD1 (5 bases). There are 13 residues in the CDR3. Trimming shortened V by 8 bases and J by 7 bases, and 14 bases separated the two germline ends. CDR1 is KGHSH and CDR2 is LQKENI in the germline V gene. The CDR3 here is CASRARQFEKLFF. CDR3 bases: TGTGCCAGCCGAGCCCGACAGTTTGAAAAACTGTTTTTT.

The chain employs TRBV4-2 and TRBJ1-1; the match to TRBD1 covers 7 bases. Unmatched junction bases numbered 13, after V lost 4 bases and J lost 5 bases. This CDR3 comprises 16 residues. Germline V lookup: CDR1 LGHNA, CDR2 YNFKEQ. CDR3 nucleotides: TGTGCCAGCAGCCCTACCAGAGGGGGCATACGGACTGAAGCTTTCTTT. Translating gives CASSPTRGGIRTEAFF.

V and J are TRBV4-1 and TRBJ1-3; no firm D call. Germline CDR1 reads MGHRA; CDR2 reads YSYEKL. The V and J ends lost 0 bases and 0 bases respectively, with 9 bases between them. The CDR3 sequence is 16 residues long. CDR3 sequence (DNA): TGCGCCAGCAGCCAAGAACGGGCGCTCTCTGGAAACACCATATATTTT. Its protein product is CASSQERALSGNTIYF.

The chain combines TRBV18 with TRBJ2-7, with a weak D call TRBD1 (6 bases). Trimming took 0 bases from V and 5 from J, leaving 8 bases between them. Looked up from germline, CDR1 is KGHSH and CDR2 is LQKENI. CDR3 length: 13 amino acids. This CDR3 is CASSPPAGDEQYF. The CDR3 DNA follows: TGTGCCAGCTCACCACCCGCAGGGGACGAGCAGTACTTC.

The gene calls are TRBV7-8 and TRBJ1-1, with TRBD1 identical over 7 bases. CDR3 length: 13 residues. Germline trimming cut 5 bases from V and 4 bases from J; bases unmatched to any gene: 4. The V gene's germline CDR1 is SGHVS and CDR2 FQNEAQ. The CDR3 loop reads CASSATGSTEAFF. CDR3 sequence (DNA): TGTGCCAGCAGCGCGACAGGGTCCACTGAAGCTTTCTTT.

The chain is built from TRBV23-1 and TRBJ2-3; no definite D call. TRBV23-1 carries the ORF label, with uncertain function. The CDR3 is made up of 15 amino acids. V was cut by 0 bases and J by 9 bases, with 16 bases left in between. CDR3 amino acids: CASSQSGPQKGTQYF. The CDR3 region has the DNA TGCGCCAGCAGTCAATCCGGGCCTCAGAAAGGGACGCAGTATTTT.